Each of the 9 T cell receptor beta chains below was sequenced from the same sample in a study of T cells in Graves' hyperthyroidism and ophthalmopathy. RNA transcripts provided the source from which TCR beta CDR3 regions were amplified. Initially, a first-round RT-PCR of the TCR CDR3 employed the HTBI primer set. TCRdb reprocessed the multiplex PCR reads via MiXCR and lists one record per CDR3 protein. The sample records nearly 750,000 distinct CDR3 sequences, 35% being singletons. Sequenced sample: blood. These receptors came from a woman aged 40 to 50 with Graves' hyperthyroidism.

The chain is built from TRBV10-2 and TRBJ1-3; 7 nucleotides agree with TRBD1. The V gene end was trimmed by 8 bases and the J gene end by 4 bases; junction bases not matched to a gene: 14. The germline V gene has CDR1 WSHSY and CDR2 SAAADI. This CDR3 contains 16 residues. CDR3: CASGRQGKGLGNTIYF. DNA of the CDR3: TGCGCCAGCGGCCGACAGGGAAAAGGCCTCGGAAACACCATATATTTT.

This clonotype was detected many times. A much bigger clone sits one base away, suggesting this may be a read error. CDR3 loop: CASSPGDGYQPQHF. The CDR3 nucleotides are TGCGCCAGCAGCCCAGGGGACGGGTATCAGCCCCAGCATTTT. V gene TRBV5-1 combines with J gene TRBJ1-5; D is possibly TRBD1 (6 bases). Germline CDR1 SGHRS, CDR2 YFSETQ. This CDR3 has 14 residues. V gave up 4 bases and J gave up 5 bases, with 13 bases separating them.

This clonotype was counted between two and nine times. This rearrangement joins TRBV6-5 to TRBJ2-5, with D unclear. The V gene's germline CDR1 is MNHEY and CDR2 SVGAGI. The CDR3 covers 13 residues. The V end was cut by 8 bases, the J end by 1 base, with 11 bases between. The CDR3 sequence: CASGPGSQETQYF. CDR3 DNA sequence: TGTGCCAGCGGGCCCGGGTCCCAAGAGACCCAGTACTTC.

The chain uses TRBV5-1 and TRBJ2-2; 8 bases line up with TRBD2. V lost 4 bases and J lost 4; bases outside the gene matches: 6. CDR3 size: 15 residues. Per the germline V gene, CDR1 is SGHRS and CDR2 is YFSETQ. The CDR3 loop is CASSPERGSTGELFF. CDR3 DNA: TGCGCCAGCAGCCCCGAGCGGGGGTCCACCGGGGAGCTGTTTTTT.

This clonotype is a singleton in its sample. The CDR3 end shows no conserved phenylalanine or tryptophan, and so a read error is likely. The chain couples TRBV7-2 to TRBJ1-1; 7 bases map to TRBD1. In germline, CDR1 is SGHTA, CDR2 FQGNSA. The CDR3 spans 11 residues. After removal of 8 bases from V and 6 bases from J, the junction contained 3 bases not matched to a gene. In DNA form, the CDR3 reads TGTGCCAGCTACAGGGGCCCTGAAGCTTTCCTT. Residues: CASYRGPEAFL.

A few counts support this clonotype. The rearrangement links TRBV12-3 or TRBV12-4 to TRBJ1-1; a possible D gene is TRBD1 (5 bases). The CDR3 has 15 amino acids. Trimming took off 6 bases at V and 4 bases at J, with 18 bases between the two ends. CDR3 DNA sequence: TGTGCCAGCAGCCAACCTCGGGGGAGTAGCACTGAAGCTTTCTTT. Residues: CASSQPRGSSTEAFF.

The V gene is TRBV10-1, the J gene TRBJ2-5, with 8 bases fitting TRBD2. This CDR3 has 15 residues. Germline trimming cut 2 bases from V and 2 bases from J; bases unmatched to any gene: 4. The germline V gene encodes CDR1 WNHNN and CDR2 SYGVQD (reference sequence). The CDR3 region is CASSEAGGTQETQYF. The CDR3 DNA sequence: TGCGCCAGCAGTGAGGCGGGGGGCACTCAAGAGACCCAGTACTTC.

The table lists this clonotype with a few counts. This chain joins TRBV12-3 or TRBV12-4 and TRBJ1-2, with D perhaps TRBD1 (5 bases). The CDR3 spans 15 residues. Trimming cost V 6 bases and J 1 base, with 15 bases left between them. CDR3 sequence reads: CASRPPGGINYGYTF. The CDR3 nucleotides read TGTGCCAGCAGACCCCCGGGGGGGATTAACTATGGCTACACCTTC.

This clonotype was detected a few times. J is TRBJ1-2 and V is TRBV6-5; tentative D call: TRBD1 (5 bases). Germline lookup yields CDR1 MNHEY and CDR2 SVGAGI. This CDR3 has 16 amino acids. V was clipped by 5 bases and J by 1 base, with 17 bases between them. CDR3 nucleotides: TGTGCCAGCAGTCCCCGTACGCGGGGGAATAACTATGGCTACACCTTC. Its protein is CASSPRTRGNNYGYTF.